The rows below give T cell receptor beta chains drawn from one sample of a study of identical twins. TCRdb recomputed calls from the 5' RACE reads with MiXCR, one row per CDR3 protein. Of hundreds of thousands of distinct CDR3 sequences in the sample, around 7% were seen once. This sample also appeared in a second study, on yellow fever vaccine responses in identical twins.

The material sequenced was memory (CD45RO+) T cells sorted from blood. Receptors originate from a woman between 18 and 29 years old in good health. Both conserved end residues are part of each CDR3. Fields, in order: J gene, D gene, CDR3 length, clone size, V gene, CDR3 protein, CDR3 DNA. The D gene is left open where the match is weak. Only part of the rows carry a size: once, few, many, or a class if the clone is expanded.

TRBJ2-1,NA,16,NA,TRBV12-3/TRBV12-4,CASSLGGLVSYNEQFF,TGTGCCAGCAGTTTAGGGGGATTGGTCTCCTACAATGAGCAGTTCTTC
TRBJ1-2,NA,12,few,TRBV2,CASSEQSYGYTF,TGTGCCAGCAGTGAGCAGTCCTATGGCTACACCTTC
TRBJ1-1,NA,13,NA,TRBV10-3,CAISVGGPTEAFF,TGTGCCATCAGTGTGGGGGGTCCGACTGAAGCTTTCTTT
TRBJ1-1,NA,13,NA,TRBV20-1,CSASGMGVTEAFF,TGCAGTGCTAGCGGCATGGGGGTAACTGAAGCTTTCTTT
TRBJ1-6,NA,14,few,TRBV3-1,CASSQDGGRSPLHF,TGTGCCAGCAGCCAAGATGGGGGGCGATCACCCCTCCACTTT
TRBJ1-1,TRBD1,12,few,TRBV6-6,CASRQGATEAFF,TGTGCCAGCAGACAGGGGGCGACTGAAGCTTTCTTT
TRBJ2-3,TRBD2,15,NA,TRBV6-1,CASSSEGLEVDTQYF,TGTGCCAGCAGCAGTGAGGGACTAGAGGTGGATACGCAGTATTTT
TRBJ1-2,TRBD1,12,many,TRBV12-3/TRBV12-4,CASSLGDSRCTF,TGTGCCAGCAGTTTAGGGGACAGCCGATGCACCTTC
TRBJ1-1,NA,12,many,TRBV25-1,CASRGGNTEAFF,TGTGCCAGCAGGGGTGGAAATACTGAAGCTTTCTTT
TRBJ2-1,TRBD2,16,few,TRBV3-1,CASSQGPSGNYNEQFF,TGTGCCAGCAGCCAAGGCCCTAGCGGGAACTACAATGAGCAGTTCTTC
TRBJ2-4,TRBD1,13,few,TRBV24-1,CATSDRQGSIQYF,TGTGCCACCAGTGACAGACAGGGGAGCATTCAGTACTTC
TRBJ1-6,NA,19,NA,TRBV14,CASSQGLGSSPFHNSPLHF,TGTGCCAGCAGCCAAGGGCTGGGGTCGTCACCCTTCCATAATTCACCCCTCCACTTT
TRBJ1-4,NA,15,few,TRBV21-1,CASSKDPEKNEKLFF,TGTGCCAGCAGCAAAGATCCAGAGAAGAATGAAAAACTGTTTTTT
TRBJ2-2,TRBD2,17,NA,TRBV11-2,CASGLSTSGALGGELFF,TGTGCCAGCGGACTCTCGACTAGCGGAGCCCTAGGCGGGGAGCTGTTTTTT
TRBJ2-7,TRBD2,13,many,TRBV5-4,CASSLGTSGRMYF,TGTGCCAGCAGCTTGGGGACTAGCGGGAGGATGTACTTC
TRBJ2-3,TRBD2,17,few,TRBV20-1,CSARGPGERGGRDTQYF,TGCAGTGCTAGGGGCCCCGGCGAGCGGGGGGGACGAGATACGCAGTATTTT
TRBJ2-5,NA,14,NA,TRBV7-2,CASSYSGPRETQYF,TGTGCCAGCAGCTATTCCGGGCCTCGGGAGACCCAGTACTTC